Listed here is a single T cell receptor (beta chain). Antigen unknown. Donors, without exception, were Caucasian adults residing in Nashville, Tennessee. Deep was the level used in running the assay. Assay used: immunoSEQ multiplex PCR; TCRdb lists only in-frame clones, some missing. The repertoire holds hundreds of thousands of clones, with around 67% as singletons. The sample comes from a study of shared clonotypes between healthy human individuals. Points from the study as a whole: It was expected that sequencing depth would affect clonotype sharing among donors.

Germline CDR1 SGHAT, CDR2 FQNNGV. The CDR3 totals 15 residues. V gave up 1 base and J gave up 7 bases, with 16 bases separating them. The specimen was memory CD4+ T cells sorted from blood. This sample's subset: CD45RA-negative fraction. The chain combines TRBV11-2 with TRBJ1-2, with a possible D match to TRBD1 (5 bases). The receptor was isolated from a woman in her twenties or thirties in good health. The CDR3 DNA is TGTGCCAGCAGCTTAGTTGGGACCGAGGCTGCTGGCTACACCTTC. Translated, it gives CASSLVGTEAAGYTF.